A single sample is the source of the 23 T cell receptor beta chains below, sequenced in a study of shared clonotypes between healthy human individuals. Positively selected for CCR7, the CD45RO-negative cells used as naive CD8 cells excluded terminally differentiated effector memory CD45RA+ cells. The assay was immunoSEQ multiplex PCR, and TCRdb's table has in-frame clones only and misses some. The table lists around 1.9 million clones, approximately 94% of them singletons, with more than 1.5% in the top ten. The sample was naive CD8+ T cells from PBMCs. These receptors all stem from a man between 18 and 29 years old in good health. Some clones in this sample may be carry-over from other donors' samples.

The chain employs TRBV11-1 and TRBJ2-5; 9 bases are a match to TRBD2. Per the germline V gene, CDR1 is SGHAT and CDR2 is FQDESV (reference sequence). CDR3 length: 15 residues. The J segment lost 0 bases and the V segment lost 2 bases, leaving 1 base of the junction unmatched. For the CDR3, the DNA is TGTGCCAGCAGCTTATTAGCGGGAGACCAAGAGACCCAGTACTTC. Protein sequence: CASSLLAGDQETQYF.

The CDR3 DNA is TGTGCCAGCAGCTTAGGGCGGCGTTGGAATGAGCAGTTCTTC. It yields the protein CASSLGRRWNEQFF. The chain employs TRBV7-6 and TRBJ2-1; D unclear. The ends were cut back, 1 base at V and 7 bases at J, with 11 bases in the middle. CDR1 is SGHVS and CDR2 is FNYEAQ in the germline V gene. This CDR3 region has 14 residues.

Of note for this clone: The sample has other DNA sequences that encode this CDR3 too. V usage is TRBV5-6 and J usage is TRBJ2-7; D may correspond to TRBD1 or TRBD2 (5 bases each). CDR3 length: 12 residues. Trimming stripped 3 bases from V and 3 bases from J, with 7 bases between. The V gene's germline CDR1 is SGHDT and CDR2 YYEEEE. CDR3 sequence (DNA): TGTGCCAGCAGCTCGAGGGGCTACGAGCAGTACTTC. Translated, it gives CASSSRGYEQYF. Complete variable domain (other parts from reference TRBV5-6 and TRBJ2-7): DAGVTQSPTHLIKTRGQQVTLRCSPKSGHDTVSWYQQALGQGPQFIFQYYEEEERQRGNFPDRFSGHQFPNYSSELNVNALLLGDSALYLCASSSRGYEQYFGPGTRLTVT.

The rearrangement links TRBV4-1 to TRBJ2-7; D uncertain. There are 15 residues in the CDR3. V lost 1 base and J 6 bases, leaving 16 bases between the germline ends. The germline V gene has CDR1 MGHRA and CDR2 YSYEKL. The CDR3 region has the DNA TGCGCCAGCAGCCAAGGTCCGGCTCTGGGGTCCGAGCAGTACTTC. It specifies CASSQGPALGSEQYF.

V is TRBV6-5 and J is TRBJ2-5; D may be TRBD2 (5 bases). V was cut by 1 base and J by 9 bases, with 18 bases left in between. From germline, CDR1 is MNHEY and CDR2 SVGAGI. The CDR3 sequence is 15 residues long. This chain's CDR3 is CASSYYGISPFAQYF. The CDR3 nucleotides read TGTGCCAGCAGTTACTACGGGATAAGCCCATTTGCCCAGTACTTC.

The V and J genes are TRBV7-6 and TRBJ2-7; 9 bases are a match to TRBD1. The CDR3 loop spans 18 amino acids. The germline V gene has CDR1 SGHVS and CDR2 FNYEAQ. The ends lost 5 bases at V and 1 base at J; junction bases unmatched: 15. CDR3 in amino acids: CASSPDRGGLAVSYEQYF. The CDR3 DNA follows: TGTGCCAGCAGCCCTGACAGGGGGGGCCTAGCGGTATCCTACGAGCAGTACTTC.

Regarding this clone: One end of the junction is discordant with germline, which a read error may explain. The V call is TRBV29-1, the J call TRBJ2-1, with TRBD1 as a possible D gene (6 bases). Germline V gene sequence: CDR1 SQVTM, CDR2 ANQGSEA. The CDR3 is 17 amino acids. The CDR3 is CSVESLAGDTRYSEQFF. The CDR3 coding sequence is TGCAGCGTTGAATCTCTCGCCGGGGACACGCGCTACAGTGAGCAGTTCTTC.

The V and J genes are TRBV7-8 and TRBJ2-7; D call uncertain. The CDR3 is 15 residues long. The germline CDR1 and CDR2 sequences are SGHVS and FQNEAQ. V was clipped by 5 bases and J by 2 bases, with 16 bases between them. The CDR3: CASSPGFGETYEQYF. The CDR3, as DNA: TGTGCCAGCAGCCCTGGTTTCGGTGAAACCTACGAGCAGTACTTC. Variable domain in full (rest from reference TRBV7-8 and TRBJ2-7): GAGVSQSPRYKVAKRGQDVALRCDPISGHVSLFWYQQALGQGPEFLTYFQNEAQLDKSGLPSDRFFAERPEGSVSTLKIQRTQQEDSAVYLCASSPGFGETYEQYFGPGTRLTVT.

The rearrangement joins TRBV7-2 to TRBJ2-1; TRBD2 matches at 15 bases. The CDR3 has 19 residues. The J segment lost 6 bases and the V segment lost 2 bases, leaving 11 bases of the junction unmatched. CDR1 is SGHTA and CDR2 is FQGNSA in the germline V gene. Written as DNA, the CDR3 is TGTGCCAGCAGCTTACGACATTCCAGGACTAGCGGGAGGGCCAATGAGCAGTTCTTC. Translating it yields CASSLRHSRTSGRANEQFF.

V and J are TRBV4-1 and TRBJ2-1; D possibly corresponds to TRBD2 (6 bases). The CDR3 runs 16 residues. Trimming left V 5 bases short and J 7 bases short, with 21 bases between. Per the germline V gene, CDR1 is MGHRA and CDR2 is YSYEKL. The CDR3 sequence: CASSDGASGGLNEQFF. The CDR3 DNA reads TGCGCCAGCAGCGACGGGGCCTCAGGAGGGTTGAATGAGCAGTTCTTC.

The table lists this clone with a count of one. The chain employs TRBV30 and TRBJ2-1; no clear D. The CDR3 consists of 13 residues. Trimming took off 0 bases at V and 9 bases at J, with 12 bases between the two ends. The germline CDR1 and CDR2 sequences are GTSNPN and SVGIG (reference sequence). In DNA form, the CDR3 reads TGTGCCTGGAGTGTACTTGTCGACCTTGAGCAGTTCTTC. It codes for CAWSVLVDLEQFF.

In this sample, this clone turned up once. This same CDR3 is encoded by further DNA sequences in the sample. The DNA for the CDR3 is TGTGCCAGCAGCCTACAGGGTAGCAATCAGCCCCAGCATTTT. Encoded protein: CASSLQGSNQPQHF. The V call is TRBV27, the J call TRBJ1-5, with D maybe TRBD1 (6 bases). Germline loops: CDR1 MNHEY, CDR2 SMNVEV (reference sequence). This CDR3 is built from 14 residues. Deletions cut 6 bases from V and 0 bases from J, with 9 bases between.

This sequence joins TRBV27 and TRBJ1-1; D might be TRBD1 (6 bases). The CDR3 is 13 residues long. Germline assignment: CDR1 MNHEY and CDR2 SMNVEV (reference sequence). V lost 6 bases and J 1 base, leaving 9 bases between the germline ends. CDR3 bases: TGTGCCAGCAGGTGGGACAAGAACACTGAAGCTTTCTTT. This sequence encodes CASRWDKNTEAFF.

V gene TRBV5-1 combines with J gene TRBJ2-1; 9 nucleotides line up with TRBD2. With 2 bases clipped from V and 5 bases from J, the junction kept 8 bases outside the gene matches. The CDR3 spans 16 residues. Germline-derived CDR1 and CDR2 are SGHRS and YFSETQ. CDR3 bases: TGCGCCAGCAGCTTAACACTAGCGGGCGTACACAATGAGCAGTTCTTC. Encoded protein: CASSLTLAGVHNEQFF.

This clone has only one observation. This specimen includes other DNA sequences encoding the same CDR3. The chain is built from TRBV28 and TRBJ1-5; D ambiguous. Looked up from germline, CDR1 is MDHEN and CDR2 is SYDVKM. The CDR3 covers 13 residues. Trimming shortened V by 6 bases and J by 4 bases, and 10 bases separated the two germline ends. Here the CDR3 reads CASSLGENQPQHF. The CDR3 bases are TGTGCCAGCAGCCTTGGGGAAAATCAGCCCCAGCATTTT.

The V gene is TRBV27, the J gene TRBJ1-2, with D perhaps matching TRBD1 (5 bases). Germline V lookup: CDR1 MNHEY, CDR2 SMNVEV (reference sequence). Between the trimmed V and J ends, which lost 5 bases and 4 bases, there was a span of 17 bases. The CDR3 is made up of 15 amino acids. The CDR3 region has the DNA TGTGCCAGCAGTCTCGGTCCCAGGGTGGGCTATGGCTACACCTTC. Translating it yields CASSLGPRVGYGYTF.

V is TRBV2 and J is TRBJ1-1; D is possibly TRBD1 (5 bases). The germline V and J ends were trimmed by 5 bases and 2 bases, with 15 bases remaining between them. The CDR3 is 15 residues long. In germline, CDR1 is SNHLY, CDR2 FYNNEI. This chain's CDR3 is CASSPWRDRNTEAFF. In DNA form, the CDR3 reads TGTGCCAGCAGTCCGTGGAGAGACAGAAACACTGAAGCTTTCTTT.

The chain has TRBV27 and TRBJ2-2; unclear D gene. The germline V and J ends were trimmed by 5 bases and 1 base, with 14 bases remaining between them. The CDR3 extends over 16 amino acids. Germline assignment: CDR1 MNHEY and CDR2 SMNVEV (reference sequence). CDR3 in amino acids: CASSHRAHGNTGELFF. Here the CDR3 DNA reads TGTGCCAGCAGTCACCGGGCCCATGGGAACACCGGGGAGCTGTTTTTT.

J is TRBJ1-2 and V is TRBV9, with D perhaps TRBD1 (6 bases). The CDR3 length is 17 residues. The V and J ends lost 3 bases and 1 base respectively, with 19 bases between them. The germline gives CDR1 SGDLS, CDR2 YYNGEE. The CDR3 sequence is CASSGRGVPTLNYGYTF. The CDR3 coding sequence is TGTGCCAGCAGCGGAAGGGGGGTTCCTACTCTTAACTATGGCTACACCTTC.

Regarding this clone: The same CDR3 can be traced to other DNA sequences in this sample. The V gene is TRBV27, the J gene TRBJ2-7; 8 bases align to TRBD2. The CDR3 is made up of 14 amino acids. CDR1 MNHEY and CDR2 SMNVEV come from the germline V gene (reference sequence). V dropped 2 bases and J dropped 3; count of bases not matched to a gene: 3. This CDR3 is CASSLQTSGYEQYF. The CDR3 coding sequence is TGTGCCAGCAGTTTACAAACTAGCGGCTACGAGCAGTACTTC.

This rearrangement joins TRBV27 to TRBJ1-2, with D perhaps TRBD1 (6 bases). In germline, CDR1 is MNHEY, CDR2 SMNVEV (reference sequence). This CDR3 spans 13 amino acids. The ends were cut back, 6 bases at V and 4 bases at J, with 12 bases in the middle. The CDR3 loop is CASSPDRSYGYTF. CDR3 sequence (DNA): TGTGCCAGCAGCCCGGACAGATCCTATGGCTACACCTTC.

This clone was detected once. V is TRBV5-6 and J is TRBJ2-1; TRBD1 might be the D (6 bases). This CDR3 region has 14 residues. Trimming cost V 0 bases and J 9 bases, with 13 bases left between them. Germline CDR1 SGHDT, CDR2 YYEEEE. The CDR3 DNA reads TGTGCCAGCAGCTTGGCGGCAGGGGACGGTGAGCAGTTCTTC. Amino acids: CASSLAAGDGEQFF. Full variable domain (rest looked up from reference TRBV5-6 and TRBJ2-1): DAGVTQSPTHLIKTRGQQVTLRCSPKSGHDTVSWYQQALGQGPQFIFQYYEEEERQRGNFPDRFSGHQFPNYSSELNVNALLLGDSALYLCASSLAAGDGEQFFGPGTRLTVL.

The table lists this clone with a few counts. The chain employs TRBV30 and TRBJ1-1; D gene unclear. The germline CDR1 and CDR2 sequences are GTSNPN and SVGIG (reference sequence). Trimming removed 4 bases from V and 0 bases from J, with 9 bases in between. The length of the CDR3 is 13 residues. The CDR3 reads CAWNEGLNTEAFF. CDR3 nucleotide sequence: TGTGCCTGGAATGAGGGCCTGAACACTGAAGCTTTCTTT.